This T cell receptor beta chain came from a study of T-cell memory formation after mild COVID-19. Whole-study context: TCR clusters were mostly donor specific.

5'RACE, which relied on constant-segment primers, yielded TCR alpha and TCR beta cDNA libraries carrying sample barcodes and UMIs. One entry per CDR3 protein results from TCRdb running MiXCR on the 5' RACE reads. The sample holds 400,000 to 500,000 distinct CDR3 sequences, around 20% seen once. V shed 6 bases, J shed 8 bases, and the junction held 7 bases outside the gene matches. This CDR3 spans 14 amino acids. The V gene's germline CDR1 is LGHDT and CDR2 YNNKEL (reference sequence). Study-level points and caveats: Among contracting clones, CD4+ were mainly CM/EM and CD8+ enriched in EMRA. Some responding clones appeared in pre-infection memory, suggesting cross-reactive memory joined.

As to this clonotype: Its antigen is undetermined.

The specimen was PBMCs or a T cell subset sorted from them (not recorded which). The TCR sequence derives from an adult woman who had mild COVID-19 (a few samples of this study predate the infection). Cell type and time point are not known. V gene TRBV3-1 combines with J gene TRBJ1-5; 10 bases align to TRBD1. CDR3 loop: CASSSGQGGEPQHF. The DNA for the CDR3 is TGTGCCAGCAGTTCTGGACAGGGGGGTGAGCCCCAGCATTTT. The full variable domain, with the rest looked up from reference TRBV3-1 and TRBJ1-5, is DTAVSQTPKYLVTQMGNDKSIKCEQNLGHDTMYWYKQDSKKFLKIMFSYNNKELIINETVPNRFSPKSPDKAHLNLHINSLELGDSAVYFCASSSGQGGEPQHFGDGTRLSIL.